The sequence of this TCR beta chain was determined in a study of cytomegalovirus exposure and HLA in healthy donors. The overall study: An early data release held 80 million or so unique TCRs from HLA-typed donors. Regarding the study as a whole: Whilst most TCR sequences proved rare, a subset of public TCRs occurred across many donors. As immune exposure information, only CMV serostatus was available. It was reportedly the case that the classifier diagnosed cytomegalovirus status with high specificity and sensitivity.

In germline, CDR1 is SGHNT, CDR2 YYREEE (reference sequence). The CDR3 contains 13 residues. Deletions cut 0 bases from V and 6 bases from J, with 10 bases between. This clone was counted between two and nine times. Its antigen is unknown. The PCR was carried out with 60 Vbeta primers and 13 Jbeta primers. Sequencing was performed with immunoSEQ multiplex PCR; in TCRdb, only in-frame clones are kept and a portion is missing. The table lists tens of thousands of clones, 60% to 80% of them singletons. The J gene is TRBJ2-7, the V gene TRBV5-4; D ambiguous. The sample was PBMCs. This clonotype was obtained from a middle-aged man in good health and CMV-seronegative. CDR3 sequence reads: CASSLGGGLEQYF. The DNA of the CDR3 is TGTGCCAGCAGCTTGGGAGGTGGCCTCGAGCAGTACTTC.